A selection of T cell receptor beta chains follows, all from one sample in a study of cytomegalovirus exposure and HLA in healthy donors. Produced via immunoSEQ multiplex PCR; TCRdb's table is partial and in-frame only. The data show roughly 150,000 clones, roughly 85% seen once. The sequenced sample was PBMCs. The receptors shown here come from a boy between 2 and 10 years old in good health and CMV-seronegative. Each CDR3 is given with its conserved first and last residue. Fields, in order: clone size, V gene, J gene, D gene, CDR3 protein, CDR3 DNA. The D gene is left open where the match is weak. A clone size is listed for some rows: how often the clone was seen (once, few, many), or a class if it is expanded.

clone size: NA; V gene: TRBV20-1; J gene: TRBJ1-2; D gene: NA; CDR3 protein: CSARSRDGYTF; CDR3 DNA: TGCAGTGCTAGATCCAGGGATGGCTACACCTTC
clone size: NA; V gene: TRBV5-6; J gene: TRBJ2-3; D gene: TRBD2; CDR3 protein: CASSALWSGGVDTQYF; CDR3 DNA: TGTGCCAGCAGCGCCCTGTGGAGCGGGGGAGTAGATACGCAGTATTTT
clone size: NA; V gene: TRBV5-1; J gene: TRBJ2-1; D gene: NA; CDR3 protein: CASSFPDNEQFF; CDR3 DNA: TGCGCCAGCAGCTTCCCAGACAATGAGCAGTTCTTC
clone size: NA; V gene: TRBV5-1; J gene: TRBJ2-2; D gene: NA; CDR3 protein: CASSSIADTGELFF; CDR3 DNA: TGCGCCAGCAGCTCTATAGCGGACACCGGGGAGCTGTTTTTT
clone size: NA; V gene: TRBV4-1; J gene: TRBJ1-3; D gene: NA; CDR3 protein: CASSQGTATIYF; CDR3 DNA: TGCGCCAGCAGCCAAGGGACTGCCACCATATATTTT
clone size: few; V gene: TRBV29-1; J gene: TRBJ2-7; D gene: NA; CDR3 protein: CSVEVSGYEQYF; CDR3 DNA: TGCAGCGTTGAAGTCTCAGGGTACGAGCAGTACTTC
clone size: once; V gene: TRBV15; J gene: TRBJ2-1; D gene: NA; CDR3 protein: CATSYYGSYNEQFF; CDR3 DNA: TGTGCCACCAGCTACTACGGCTCCTACAATGAGCAGTTCTTC
clone size: few; V gene: TRBV6-1; J gene: TRBJ1-1; D gene: NA; CDR3 protein: CASSWLNTEAFF; CDR3 DNA: TGTGCCAGCAGCTGGCTTAACACTGAAGCTTTCTTT
clone size: NA; V gene: TRBV28; J gene: TRBJ2-7; D gene: NA; CDR3 protein: CASSTGSYEQYF; CDR3 DNA: TGTGCCAGCAGTACAGGGAGTTACGAGCAGTACTTC
clone size: NA; V gene: TRBV16; J gene: TRBJ1-2; D gene: NA; CDR3 protein: CASSPSGRGYGYTF; CDR3 DNA: TGTGCCAGCAGCCCTTCCGGAAGGGGCTATGGCTACACCTTC
clone size: NA; V gene: TRBV13; J gene: TRBJ2-1; D gene: TRBD1; CDR3 protein: CASSSRKGQGYNEQFF; CDR3 DNA: TGTGCCAGCAGCTCCCGAAAGGGACAGGGTTACAATGAGCAGTTCTTC
clone size: NA; V gene: TRBV5-4; J gene: TRBJ1-6; D gene: NA; CDR3 protein: CASSLSGGSNSPLHF; CDR3 DNA: TGTGCCAGCAGCTTGTCTGGGGGCAGTAATTCACCCCTCCACTTT
clone size: NA; V gene: TRBV28; J gene: TRBJ2-7; D gene: TRBD1; CDR3 protein: CASSLGQGAYEQYF; CDR3 DNA: TGTGCCAGCAGCCTGGGACAGGGGGCCTACGAGCAGTACTTC
clone size: NA; V gene: TRBV5-8; J gene: TRBJ1-5; D gene: TRBD1; CDR3 protein: CASSSWDRGPGDNQPQHF; CDR3 DNA: TGTGCCAGCAGCAGCTGGGACAGGGGGCCGGGAGACAATCAGCCCCAGCATTTT
clone size: NA; V gene: TRBV7-6; J gene: TRBJ1-1; D gene: NA; CDR3 protein: CASSPEGPNTEAFF; CDR3 DNA: TGTGCCAGCAGCCCGGAGGGCCCGAACACTGAAGCTTTCTTT
clone size: NA; V gene: TRBV10-3; J gene: TRBJ1-3; D gene: TRBD1; CDR3 protein: CAISELEGGLAGNTIYF; CDR3 DNA: TGTGCCATCAGTGAGTTAGAAGGGGGCTTGGCTGGAAACACCATATATTTT
clone size: NA; V gene: TRBV7-9; J gene: TRBJ2-1; D gene: NA; CDR3 protein: CSSSLYRVQQFF; CDR3 DNA: TGTTCCAGCAGCTTATACAGGGTACAGCAGTTCTTC
clone size: NA; V gene: TRBV29-1; J gene: TRBJ2-7; D gene: TRBD2; CDR3 protein: CSASLALKYEQYF; CDR3 DNA: TGCAGCGCATCACTAGCGCTTAAATACGAGCAGTACTTC
clone size: NA; V gene: TRBV27; J gene: TRBJ2-1; D gene: TRBD2; CDR3 protein: CASSLYPPWGDYSYNEQFF; CDR3 DNA: TGTGCCAGCAGTTTATACCCTCCCTGGGGGGACTACTCCTACAATGAGCAGTTCTTC
clone size: NA; V gene: TRBV6-1; J gene: TRBJ2-6; D gene: NA; CDR3 protein: CASSGARANVLTF; CDR3 DNA: TGTGCCAGCAGTGGGGCTAGGGCCAACGTCCTGACTTTC
clone size: once; V gene: TRBV11-3; J gene: TRBJ2-1; D gene: NA; CDR3 protein: CASSSWDSANNEQFF; CDR3 DNA: TGTGCCAGCAGCTCCTGGGACTCAGCGAACAATGAGCAGTTCTTC
clone size: NA; V gene: TRBV7-9; J gene: TRBJ2-1; D gene: TRBD2; CDR3 protein: CSSSSRLADSSYNEQFF; CDR3 DNA: TGTTCCAGCAGCTCCCGACTAGCGGACAGCTCCTACAATGAGCAGTTCTTC
clone size: NA; V gene: TRBV6-5; J gene: TRBJ1-1; D gene: NA; CDR3 protein: CASMDQGGRTEAFF; CDR3 DNA: TGTGCCAGCATGGACCAGGGAGGTCGTACTGAAGCTTTCTTT
clone size: few; V gene: TRBV5-1; J gene: TRBJ1-3; D gene: TRBD1; CDR3 protein: CASSSAGTGSGNTIYF; CDR3 DNA: TGCGCCAGCAGCTCTGCCGGGACAGGGTCTGGAAACACCATATATTTT
clone size: NA; V gene: TRBV28; J gene: TRBJ2-5; D gene: NA; CDR3 protein: CASGFGTQETQYF; CDR3 DNA: TGTGCCAGCGGTTTCGGGACACAAGAGACCCAGTACTTC
clone size: NA; V gene: TRBV29-1; J gene: TRBJ2-6; D gene: TRBD1; CDR3 protein: CSAGTGTGGSGANVLTF; CDR3 DNA: TGCAGCGCCGGAACCGGGACAGGGGGCTCTGGGGCCAACGTCCTGACTTTC
clone size: NA; V gene: TRBV7-9; J gene: TRBJ1-5; D gene: NA; CDR3 protein: CASSLGEYYQPQHF; CDR3 DNA: TGTGCCAGCAGCTTAGGAGAATACTATCAGCCCCAGCATTTT
clone size: NA; V gene: TRBV6-1; J gene: TRBJ2-1; D gene: NA; CDR3 protein: CATTGGGDNEQFF; CDR3 DNA: TGTGCCACGACGGGGGGCGGAGACAATGAGCAGTTCTTC
clone size: NA; V gene: TRBV12-5; J gene: TRBJ2-1; D gene: TRBD1; CDR3 protein: CASGLTHGTGGYEQFF; CDR3 DNA: TGTGCTAGTGGTTTGACCCACGGGACAGGGGGGTATGAGCAGTTCTTC
clone size: NA; V gene: TRBV7-9; J gene: TRBJ2-7; D gene: NA; CDR3 protein: CSSRSDSYEQYF; CDR3 DNA: TGTTCCAGCAGATCGGACAGCTACGAGCAGTACTTC
clone size: NA; V gene: TRBV28; J gene: TRBJ1-2; D gene: TRBD1; CDR3 protein: CASSFPLTGLDGYTF; CDR3 DNA: TGTGCCAGCAGTTTCCCCCTGACAGGGCTGGATGGCTACACCTTC
clone size: NA; V gene: TRBV30; J gene: TRBJ2-1; D gene: NA; CDR3 protein: CAWSPDSAYNEQFF; CDR3 DNA: TGTGCCTGGAGTCCGGACAGCGCTTACAATGAGCAGTTCTTC
clone size: NA; V gene: TRBV6-4; J gene: TRBJ2-3; D gene: TRBD2; CDR3 protein: CASSDAGGSTDTQYF; CDR3 DNA: TGTGCCAGCAGTGATGCGGGGGGGAGCACAGATACGCAGTATTTT
clone size: NA; V gene: TRBV13; J gene: TRBJ2-2; D gene: TRBD2; CDR3 protein: CASSELAGGPWTGELFF; CDR3 DNA: TGTGCCAGCAGCGAACTAGCGGGAGGGCCATGGACCGGGGAGCTGTTTTTT
clone size: NA; V gene: TRBV28; J gene: TRBJ2-1; D gene: NA; CDR3 protein: CASRPIRVNEQFF; CDR3 DNA: TGTGCCAGCAGGCCGATCAGGGTTAATGAGCAGTTCTTC
clone size: NA; V gene: TRBV7-9; J gene: TRBJ1-5; D gene: TRBD1; CDR3 protein: CASSYTGDVQPQHF; CDR3 DNA: TGTGCCAGCAGCTATACAGGGGACGTTCAGCCCCAGCATTTT
clone size: NA; V gene: TRBV12-5; J gene: TRBJ1-5; D gene: NA; CDR3 protein: CASGQTTPMTARPQHF; CDR3 DNA: TGTGCTAGTGGTCAAACCACGCCTATGACAGCCCGGCCCCAGCATTTT
clone size: NA; V gene: TRBV5-1; J gene: TRBJ2-1; D gene: NA; CDR3 protein: CASKTVSSYNEQFF; CDR3 DNA: TGCGCCAGCAAGACAGTGAGCTCCTACAATGAGCAGTTCTTC
clone size: NA; V gene: TRBV5-1; J gene: TRBJ1-1; D gene: TRBD1; CDR3 protein: CASSLGDRVDTEAFF; CDR3 DNA: TGCGCCAGCAGCTTGGGGGACAGGGTTGACACTGAAGCTTTCTTT
clone size: NA; V gene: TRBV28; J gene: TRBJ2-2; D gene: NA; CDR3 protein: CASSLRLVSGELFF; CDR3 DNA: TGTGCCAGCAGTTTACGGCTAGTGTCCGGGGAGCTGTTTTTT